Sequencing of this TCR beta chain was carried out in a study of Ad26.COV2.S vaccination and SARS-CoV-2 variants. Noted treatment: 19 received Ad26.COV2.S at low or high dose, single or two shots; about 5 received placebo; per-sample allocation not given. Material that was analyzed had been drawn on day 63 after the first vaccine or placebo injection. Repertoires were generated with immunoSEQ multiplex PCR, while TCRdb's copy carries only in-frame clones and drops some. The sample includes about 330,000 clones, 90% of them seen just once. Comments on this clone: Its antigen is unidentified.

Per the germline V gene, CDR1 is SGDLS and CDR2 is YYNGEE. V lost 2 bases, J lost 3 bases, and 2 bases stayed unmatched. CDR3 size: 14 residues. Study findings and constraints: With respect to non-spike TCR breadth, vaccine and placebo recipients were similar.

The chain recombines TRBV9 with TRBJ2-7; 10 bases line up with TRBD1. This clonotype originated in a person aged 18-60 years who received the Ad26.COV2.S COVID-19 vaccine or a placebo. The specimen was peripheral blood, collected in a trial of Ad26.COV2.S vaccine versus placebo. CDR3 protein: CASSVRDRGYEQYF. CDR3 coding DNA: TGTGCCAGCAGCGTTAGGGACAGGGGCTACGAGCAGTACTTC.